A selection of T cell receptor beta chains follows, all from one sample in a study of shared clonotypes between healthy human individuals. Sequencing was performed with immunoSEQ multiplex PCR; in TCRdb, only in-frame clones are kept and a portion is missing. The sample contains about 990,000 clones, approximately 78% of which appear only once. The sequencing sample was made of memory CD4+ T cells from PBMCs. Receptors were obtained from a man between 18 and 29 years old in good health. Some clones in this sample may be carry-over from other donors' samples. The CDR3 runs from the conserved cysteine through the conserved F or W. A D gene is named only where the DNA matches it firmly. Rows give clone size only sometimes, using once, few, many, or a class for an expanded clone.

clone_size	d_call	cdr3_length	v_call	j_call	cdr3_nt	cdr3_aa
.	.	13	TRBV5-1	TRBJ2-5	TGCGCCAGCAGCTTTTTGGGGCAAGAGACCCAGTACTTC	CASSFLGQETQYF
.	.	15	TRBV10-3	TRBJ1-3	TGTGCCATCATGGACTCTACCCTCTCTGGAAACACCATATATTTT	CAIMDSTLSGNTIYF
.	TRBD1	15	TRBV5-1	TRBJ1-1	TGCGCCAGCAGCTCCTCGACAGGGGGCCGAACTGAAGCTTTCTTT	CASSSSTGGRTEAFF
.	TRBD2	18	TRBV10-3	TRBJ2-3	TGTGCCATCAGCGCCGGGACTAGCGGGAGGGCGGGCACAGATACGCAGTATTTT	CAISAGTSGRAGTDTQYF
.	.	16	TRBV28	TRBJ2-7	TGTGCCAGCAGTGGCTCCGGACCCCCGACCTCCTACGAGCAGTACTTC	CASSGSGPPTSYEQYF
.	.	13	TRBV18	TRBJ2-7	TGTGCCAGCTCACCGGCGGGCCCCTACGAGCAGTACTTC	CASSPAGPYEQYF
.	TRBD1	15	TRBV9	TRBJ2-2	TGTGCCAGCACGAGGACAGGAGTGAACACCGGGGAGCTGTTTTTT	CASTRTGVNTGELFF
.	TRBD1	15	TRBV19	TRBJ1-2	TGTGCCAGTAAGCCCGGGACAGGGGAGTGGCCTGGCTACACCTTC	CASKPGTGEWPGYTF
.	TRBD2	16	TRBV7-3	TRBJ2-2	TGTGCCAGCAGCTTAAGAGGGACTAGCTACACCGGGGAGCTGTTTTTT	CASSLRGTSYTGELFF
.	.	11	TRBV20-1	TRBJ2-1	TGCAGTGCTAGAGATCGAGCTGAGCAGTTCTTC	CSARDRAEQFF
.	.	16	TRBV18	TRBJ1-1	TGTGCCAGCTCACCACCGGATACGGGAGGGAACACTGAAGCTTTCTTT	CASSPPDTGGNTEAFF
.	TRBD2	16	TRBV28	TRBJ2-5	TGTGCCAGCAGTTCTAGCGGGAGCCCCTACCAAGAGACCCAGTACTTC	CASSSSGSPYQETQYF
.	.	16	TRBV19	TRBJ1-1	TGTGCCAGTAGTATAGGGGGCCGGCAGATGAACACTGAAGCTTTCTTT	CASSIGGRQMNTEAFF
.	.	15	TRBV5-1	TRBJ2-1	TGCGCCAGCAGCTTGGTGGCTAGCGACTACAATGAGCAGTTCTTC	CASSLVASDYNEQFF
.	.	14	TRBV28	TRBJ2-7	TGTGCCAGCAGTGCTCTACAGGGTATGGGCGAGCAGTACTTC	CASSALQGMGEQYF
.	.	14	TRBV28	TRBJ1-2	TGTGCCAGCAGCACCCTTCCCCCTGGGGTTGGCTACACCTTC	CASSTLPPGVGYTF
few	.	18	TRBV18	TRBJ1-3	TGTGCCAGCTCAGCTGCGCCGGCCGACAGCTCTTCTGGAAACACCATATATTTT	CASSAAPADSSSGNTIYF
once	.	13	TRBV10-3	TRBJ1-2	TGTGCCATCGTAGGACAGCTTAACTATGGCTACACCTTC	CAIVGQLNYGYTF
.	.	16	TRBV5-4	TRBJ2-1	TGTGCCAGCAGCTTGGATCGGGACCTCTCCTACAATGAGCAGTTCTTC	CASSLDRDLSYNEQFF
few	.	15	TRBV18	TRBJ1-1	TGTGCCAGCTCACCAACTGGGACGGGGAACACTGAAGCTTTCTTT	CASSPTGTGNTEAFF
.	.	12	TRBV18	TRBJ2-3	TGTGCCAGCTCCCCCACAGGGGATACGCAGTATTTT	CASSPTGDTQYF